This TCR beta chain was sequenced during a study of OX40 agonist ivuxolimab in advanced cancers. Overall study context: Patients' therapy was ivuxolimab, an antibody that acts as an agonist of OX40 (CD134). A mean age of approximately 64 years, range about 23 to 90, was recorded, and roughly 83% were male. Antecedent anti-PD-1, anti-PD-L1 or anti-CTLA-4 therapy was permissible, with 40% having received some.

The data were produced by immunoSEQ multiplex PCR, yet TCRdb's version contains in-frame clones alone and is incomplete. This sample carries 50,000 to 65,000 clones, over 80% of them seen once, and the ten largest clones take over 10%. V was shortened by 3 bases and J by 4 bases, with 10 bases between the two germline ends. The CDR3 length is 14 residues. CDR1 ENHRY and CDR2 SYGVKD come from the germline V gene. This clone was seen a few times. Additional DNA sequences in this sample encode the identical CDR3. The origin of this receptor is an adult with an advanced solid tumor such as melanoma, head and neck, liver or kidney cancer. V gene TRBV10-3 combines with J gene TRBJ1-3; tentatively, D is TRBD1 (6 bases). The source was CD4+ or CD8+ T cells sorted from blood, collected in a trial of the OX40 agonist ivuxolimab. The CDR3: CAISERGPGNTIYF. The CDR3, as DNA: TGTGCCATCAGTGAACGGGGGCCCGGAAACACCATATATTTT.